Below, one TCR beta chain is given with its context. This sample stems from a study of blood T cell repertoires in COVID-19. Study-level information: Samples representing acute and convalescent COVID-19 were sourced from the United States, Italy and Spain. The analysed material was cDNA or gDNA that came from T cells, B-cell-depleted T cells, or PBMCs.

Under the authors' procedure: Reference gene primer amplification yielded estimated nucleated cell counts. Here immunoSEQ multiplex PCR was the method, and the copy in TCRdb shows in-frame clones only, minus some. V and J calls and clone size are copied from that table; D and trimming were computed from the DNA. The sample carries about 100,000 clones, about four fifths recorded once. Sequenced sample: peripheral blood. The receptor's source is a man in his forties with active or convalescent COVID-19.

The CDR3 bases are TGCGCCAGTACGAACAGGGAATTAAAGAACACTGAAGCTTTCTTT. The encoded protein is CASTNRELKNTEAFF. This chain connects TRBV5-1 to TRBJ1-1; a possible D gene is TRBD1 (6 bases). V was cut by 8 bases and J by 1 base, with 18 bases left in between. The germline V gene encodes CDR1 SGHRS and CDR2 YFSETQ. The CDR3 has 15 amino acids.